Listed below are T cell receptor beta chains from one sample, sequenced in a study of blood T cell repertoires in COVID-19. Sequencing was performed with immunoSEQ multiplex PCR; in TCRdb, only in-frame clones are kept and a portion is missing. In the table there are about 220,000 clones, roughly 82% of which are singletons. Sequenced material: peripheral blood. These receptors were taken from a woman in her seventies with acute or convalescent COVID-19. The CDR3 runs from the conserved cysteine through the conserved F or W. A D gene is named only where the DNA matches it firmly. Clone size, where shown, is once, few, many, or a class for clones that have expanded.

D	size	V	J	CDR3	DNA
.	few	TRBV18	TRBJ1-4	CASSPQGLGNEKLFF	TGTGCCAGCTCACCTCAGGGGCTGGGTAATGAAAAACTGTTTTTT
.	.	TRBV7-9	TRBJ1-2	CASSPELGGYTF	TGTGCCAGCAGTCCTGAGCTAGGAGGCTACACCTTC
TRBD2	.	TRBV6-4	TRBJ2-3	CASSVSGGLNTDTQYF	TGTGCCAGCAGTGTCAGCGGGGGGCTAAACACAGATACGCAGTATTTT
.	.	TRBV4-3	TRBJ2-7	CASSQDHPGPYEQYF	TGCGCCAGCAGCCAAGATCACCCAGGCCCCTACGAGCAGTACTTC
TRBD1	many	TRBV3-1/TRBV3-2	TRBJ1-1	CASSQAGGNGEAFF	TGTGCCAGCAGCCAAGCAGGGGGCAACGGGGAAGCTTTCTTT
.	once	TRBV5-1	TRBJ1-1	CASTQGRVNTEAFF	TGCGCCAGCACGCAGGGGCGGGTGAACACTGAAGCTTTCTTT
TRBD1	many	TRBV6-5	TRBJ1-1	CANWDRNTEAFF	TGTGCCAACTGGGACAGGAACACTGAAGCTTTCTTT
TRBD1	.	TRBV6-2/TRBV6-3	TRBJ1-2	CASSYGQGGYTF	TGTGCCAGCAGTTACGGACAGGGAGGCTACACCTTC
.	.	TRBV10-3	TRBJ1-6	CATGGVNNSPLHF	TGTGCCACGGGGGGCGTTAATAATTCACCCCTCCACTTT
TRBD1	.	TRBV6-2/TRBV6-3	TRBJ2-1	CASSYLGTAYNEQFF	TGTGCCAGCAGTTACTTAGGGACAGCCTACAATGAGCAGTTCTTC
TRBD2	once	TRBV5-4	TRBJ2-7	CASSLGGEGTYEQYF	TGTGCCAGCAGCTTGGGTGGGGAGGGGACCTACGAGCAGTACTTC
.	.	TRBV28	TRBJ2-4	CASSVPRQKNIQYF	TGTGCCAGCAGTGTACCCCGCCAGAAAAACATTCAGTACTTC
.	few	TRBV15	TRBJ1-2	CATSVTGTVYGYTF	TGTGCCACCAGCGTAACCGGGACTGTGTATGGCTACACCTTC
.	.	TRBV28	TRBJ2-6	CASDNPGANVLTF	TGTGCCAGCGACAACCCTGGGGCCAACGTCCTGACTTTC
TRBD1	.	TRBV11-2	TRBJ1-3	CASSRIRDRVSGNTIYF	TGTGCCAGCAGCCGAATCCGGGACAGGGTCTCTGGAAACACCATATATTTT
.	.	TRBV5-1	TRBJ1-1	CASSLSPPSTEAFF	TGCGCCAGCAGCTTATCGCCCCCCAGCACTGAAGCTTTCTTT
TRBD1	.	TRBV7-9	TRBJ1-2	CASSSQGDGYTF	TGTGCCAGCAGCTCCCAGGGGGATGGCTACACCTTC
TRBD1	.	TRBV28	TRBJ1-6	CASSLGQGQEYSPLHF	TGTGCCAGCAGTTTGGGGCAGGGACAGGAGTATTCACCCCTCCACTTT
.	.	TRBV18	TRBJ1-4	CASSPRTANEKLFF	TGTGCCAGCTCACCCAGGACAGCGAATGAAAAACTGTTTTTT
.	few	TRBV21-1	TRBJ2-3	CASSLGLAGEWADTQYF	TGTGCCAGCAGCTTAGGACTAGCGGGGGAGTGGGCAGATACGCAGTATTTT
.	.	TRBV7-2	TRBJ2-2	CASSPQGTNTGELFF	TGTGCCAGCAGTCCACAGGGTACGAACACCGGGGAGCTGTTTTTT
.	few	TRBV7-9	TRBJ1-5	CASSQGSNQPQHF	TGTGCCAGCAGCCAGGGATCCAATCAGCCCCAGCATTTT
.	.	TRBV2	TRBJ2-1	CASRDILGEQFF	TGTGCCAGTCGGGACATCCTGGGTGAGCAGTTCTTC
TRBD1	once	TRBV7-2	TRBJ1-6	CASSFGQGYYNSPLHF	TGTGCCAGCAGCTTCGGACAGGGGTACTATAATTCACCCCTCCACTTT
.	.	TRBV4-1	TRBJ1-4	CASSRRQGIMEKLFF	TGCGCCAGCAGCCGGAGGCAAGGGATAATGGAAAAACTGTTTTTT
.	.	TRBV18	TRBJ1-1	CASSPRQGDNTEAFF	TGTGCCAGCTCACCGAGGCAAGGCGACAACACTGAAGCTTTCTTT
TRBD1	.	TRBV24-1	TRBJ2-3	CATSEGQVLADTQYF	TGTGCCACCAGTGAGGGACAGGTCCTCGCAGATACGCAGTATTTT
.	.	TRBV28	TRBJ1-1	CATSGVNTEAFF	TGTGCCACCTCGGGGGTGAACACTGAAGCTTTCTTT
.	.	TRBV18	TRBJ2-7	CASSPPKTGTTYEQYF	TGTGCCAGCTCACCACCGAAAACAGGGACTACCTACGAGCAGTACTTC
.	.	TRBV4-1	TRBJ1-2	CASSQGGARSRGYTF	TGCGCCAGCAGCCAAGGAGGAGCCCGCTCGAGGGGCTACACCTTC
TRBD1	.	TRBV6-5	TRBJ2-1	CASSYFGTAYNEQFF	TGTGCCAGCAGTTATTTCGGGACAGCTTACAATGAGCAGTTCTTC
TRBD1	.	TRBV6-4	TRBJ1-2	CASRTTGGPSSANYGYTF	TGTGCCAGCAGGACGACAGGGGGGCCCTCCTCAGCTAACTATGGCTACACCTTC
.	few	TRBV15	TRBJ1-5	CATQTGLNQPQHF	TGTGCCACCCAGACAGGCTTAAATCAGCCCCAGCATTTT
TRBD1	.	TRBV12-3/TRBV12-4	TRBJ1-5	CASSFTGGQPQHF	TGTGCCAGCAGTTTTACAGGGGGGCAGCCCCAGCATTTT
TRBD1	.	TRBV3-1/TRBV3-2	TRBJ2-7	CASSPGTGGHYEQYF	TGTGCCAGCAGCCCCGGGACAGGGGGACACTACGAGCAGTACTTC
TRBD1	.	TRBV5-4	TRBJ2-3	CASSARDSSTDTQYF	TGTGCCAGCAGCGCCCGGGACAGCAGCACAGATACGCAGTATTTT
.	.	TRBV6-5	TRBJ1-5	CASSYSRGGPQHF	TGTGCCAGCAGTTACTCTAGAGGGGGGCCCCAGCATTTT
.	.	TRBV9	TRBJ1-3	CASSAWGDTIYF	TGTGCCAGCAGCGCGTGGGGGGACACCATATATTTT
TRBD1	.	TRBV30	TRBJ1-6	CASTQGGFYNSPLHF	TGTGCCAGTACCCAGGGGGGCTTCTATAATTCACCCCTCCACTTT
.	.	TRBV7-9	TRBJ2-2	CASSFSTGELFF	TGTGCCAGCAGTTTCAGCACCGGGGAGCTGTTTTTT
.	.	TRBV7-2	TRBJ1-4	CASSLGAGSTGKLFF	TGTGCCAGCAGCTTAGGAGCTGGGAGCACGGGAAAACTGTTTTTT
.	.	TRBV7-9	TRBJ1-4	CASSFGRADEKLFF	TGTGCCAGCAGCTTTGGCCGTGCGGATGAAAAACTGTTTTTT
.	.	TRBV2	TRBJ1-1	CASRKTVTNTEAFF	TGTGCCAGCAGAAAGACAGTTACGAACACTGAAGCTTTCTTT
.	.	TRBV18	TRBJ1-4	CASSPQQNEKLFF	TGTGCCAGCTCACCCCAACAGAATGAAAAACTGTTTTTT
TRBD1	.	TRBV5-6	TRBJ1-6	CASSKQGALDNSPLHF	TGTGCCAGCAGTAAACAGGGGGCTCTGGATAATTCACCCCTCCACTTT
.	.	TRBV18	TRBJ1-5	CASSLALNQPQHF	TGTGCCAGCTCTTTAGCCCTTAATCAGCCCCAGCATTTT
.	.	TRBV5-1	TRBJ1-2	CASSLVPGDYGYTF	TGCGCCAGCAGCTTGGTGCCGGGGGACTATGGCTACACCTTC
TRBD2	.	TRBV3-1/TRBV3-2	TRBJ2-1	CASSLAGGLHDEQFF	TGTGCCAGCAGCCTAGCGGGGGGCCTCCACGATGAGCAGTTCTTC
.	once	TRBV5-1	TRBJ2-1	CASSSLLDNEQFF	TGCGCCAGCAGCTCCCTACTAGACAATGAGCAGTTCTTC
TRBD2	.	TRBV7-6	TRBJ2-5	CASSPQPGLAGETQYF	TGTGCCAGCAGCCCCCAACCGGGACTAGCAGGGGAGACCCAGTACTTC
TRBD1	.	TRBV14	TRBJ2-1	CASSGRDSSYNEQFF	TGTGCCAGCAGCGGCCGGGACAGCTCCTACAATGAGCAGTTCTTC
.	once	TRBV6-5	TRBJ1-5	CASSFGTGGNQPQHF	TGTGCCAGCAGTTTCGGGACGGGGGGCAATCAGCCCCAGCATTTT
.	.	TRBV7-2	TRBJ1-2	CASTPLFNYGYTF	TGTGCCAGCACCCCCCTTTTCAACTATGGCTACACCTTC
TRBD1	.	TRBV5-1	TRBJ1-6	CASSLGSGGVYNSPLHF	TGCGCCAGCAGCCTTGGGTCAGGGGGAGTTTATAATTCACCCCTCCACTTT
.	.	TRBV10-3	TRBJ2-2	CAIEGGLGTGELFF	TGTGCCATCGAGGGCGGGCTGGGGACCGGGGAGCTGTTTTTT